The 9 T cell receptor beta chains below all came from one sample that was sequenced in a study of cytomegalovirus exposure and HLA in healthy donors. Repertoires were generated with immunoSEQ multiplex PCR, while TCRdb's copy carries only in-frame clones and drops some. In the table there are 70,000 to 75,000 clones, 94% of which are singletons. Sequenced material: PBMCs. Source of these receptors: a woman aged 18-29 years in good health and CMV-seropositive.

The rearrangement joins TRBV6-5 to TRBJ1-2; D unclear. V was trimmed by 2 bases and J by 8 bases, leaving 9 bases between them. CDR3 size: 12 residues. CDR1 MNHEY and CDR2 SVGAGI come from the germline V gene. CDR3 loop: CASSYGGEGYTF. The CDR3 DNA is TGTGCCAGCAGTTACGGCGGGGAGGGCTACACCTTC.

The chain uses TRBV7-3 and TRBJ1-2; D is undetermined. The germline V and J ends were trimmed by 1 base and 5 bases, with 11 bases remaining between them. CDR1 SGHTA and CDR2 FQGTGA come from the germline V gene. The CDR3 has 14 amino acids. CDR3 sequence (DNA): TGTGCCAGCAGCTTAATGGCAACCGGGTATGGCTACACCTTC. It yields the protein CASSLMATGYGYTF.

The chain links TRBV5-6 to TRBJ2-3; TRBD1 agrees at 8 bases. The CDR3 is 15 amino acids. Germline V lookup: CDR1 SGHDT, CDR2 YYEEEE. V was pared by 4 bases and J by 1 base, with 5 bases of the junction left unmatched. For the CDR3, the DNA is TGTGCCAGCAGCCCGGGACAGGTGGGCACAGATACGCAGTATTTT. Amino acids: CASSPGQVGTDTQYF. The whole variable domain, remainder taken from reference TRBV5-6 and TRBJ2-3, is DAGVTQSPTHLIKTRGQQVTLRCSPKSGHDTVSWYQQALGQGPQFIFQYYEEEERQRGNFPDRFSGHQFPNYSSELNVNALLLGDSALYLCASSPGQVGTDTQYFGPGTRLTVL.

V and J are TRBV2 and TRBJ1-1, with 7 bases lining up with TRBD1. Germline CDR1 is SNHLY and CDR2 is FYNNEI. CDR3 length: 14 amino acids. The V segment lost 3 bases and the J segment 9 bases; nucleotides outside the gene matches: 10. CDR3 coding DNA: TGTGCCAGCAGTGAGGCAGGGGGATATGGGAAAGCTTTCTTT. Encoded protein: CASSEAGGYGKAFF.

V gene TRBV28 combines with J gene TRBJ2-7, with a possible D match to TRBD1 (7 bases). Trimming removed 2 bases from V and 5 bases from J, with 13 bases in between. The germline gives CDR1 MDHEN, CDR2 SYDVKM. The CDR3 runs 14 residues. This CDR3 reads CASSLGGGIHEQYF. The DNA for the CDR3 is TGTGCCAGCAGTTTAGGAGGGGGCATCCACGAGCAGTACTTC.

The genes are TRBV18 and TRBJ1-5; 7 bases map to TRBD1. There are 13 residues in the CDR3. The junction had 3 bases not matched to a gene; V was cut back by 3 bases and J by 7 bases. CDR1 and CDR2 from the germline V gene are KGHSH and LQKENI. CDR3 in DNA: TGTGCCAGCTCACCGGGACAGCAACAGCCCCAGCATTTT. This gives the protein CASSPGQQQPQHF.

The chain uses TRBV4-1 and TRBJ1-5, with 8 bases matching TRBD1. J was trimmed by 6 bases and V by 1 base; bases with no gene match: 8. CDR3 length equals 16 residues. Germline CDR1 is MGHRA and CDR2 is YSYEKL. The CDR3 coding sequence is TGCGCCAGCAGCCAAGTCCGTCAGGGGGCCCGTCAGCCCCAGCATTTT. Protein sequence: CASSQVRQGARQPQHF.

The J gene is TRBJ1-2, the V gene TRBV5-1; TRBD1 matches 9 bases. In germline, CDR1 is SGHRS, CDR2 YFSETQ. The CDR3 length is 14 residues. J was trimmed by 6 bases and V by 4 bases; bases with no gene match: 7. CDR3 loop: CASSTRQGGNGYTF. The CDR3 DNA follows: TGCGCCAGCAGCACTAGACAGGGGGGGAATGGCTACACCTTC.

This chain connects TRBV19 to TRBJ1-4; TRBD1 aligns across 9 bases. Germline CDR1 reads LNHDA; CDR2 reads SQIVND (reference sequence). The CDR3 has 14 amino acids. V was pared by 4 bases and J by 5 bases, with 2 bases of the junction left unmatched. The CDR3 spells CASSTDRGNEKLFF. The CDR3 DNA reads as TGTGCCAGTAGTACGGACAGGGGAAATGAAAAACTGTTTTTT.